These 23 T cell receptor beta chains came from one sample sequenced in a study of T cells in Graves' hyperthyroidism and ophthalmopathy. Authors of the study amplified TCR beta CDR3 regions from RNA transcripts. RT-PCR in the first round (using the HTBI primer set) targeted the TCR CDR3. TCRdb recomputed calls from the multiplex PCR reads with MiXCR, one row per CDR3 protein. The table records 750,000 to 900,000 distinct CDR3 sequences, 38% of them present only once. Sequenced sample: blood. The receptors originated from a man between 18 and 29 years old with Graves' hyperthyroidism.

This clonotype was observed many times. The CDR3 DNA is TGTGCCAGCAAAGGGGCTCCTTATGAAGCTTTCTTT. The encoded protein is CASKGAPYEAFF. The chain couples TRBV2 to TRBJ1-1; maybe TRBD1 (5 bases). V lost 7 bases to trimming and J lost 7 bases, with 13 bases between them. This CDR3 comprises 12 residues. CDR1 and CDR2 from the germline V gene are SNHLY and FYNNEI. The full variable domain, in which reference TRBV2 and TRBJ1-1 provide the parts outside the CDR3, is EPEVTQTPSHQVTQMGQEVILRCVPISNHLYFYWYRQILGQKVEFLVSFYNNEISEKSEIFDDQFSVERPDGSNFTLKIRSTKLEDSAMYFCASKGAPYEAFFGQGTRLTVV.

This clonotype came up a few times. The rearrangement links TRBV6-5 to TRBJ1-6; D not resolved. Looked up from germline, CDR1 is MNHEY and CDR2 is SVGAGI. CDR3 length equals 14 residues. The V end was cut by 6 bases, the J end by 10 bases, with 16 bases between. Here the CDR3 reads CASREDGIGSPLHF. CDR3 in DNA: TGTGCCAGCAGAGAGGACGGAATAGGGTCACCCCTCCACTTT.

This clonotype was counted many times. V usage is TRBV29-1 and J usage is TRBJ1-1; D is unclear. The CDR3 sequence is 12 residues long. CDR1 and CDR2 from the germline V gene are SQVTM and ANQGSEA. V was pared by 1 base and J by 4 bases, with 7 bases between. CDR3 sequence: CSVEGVSTEAFF. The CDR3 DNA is TGCAGCGTTGAAGGGGTAAGCACTGAAGCTTTCTTT.

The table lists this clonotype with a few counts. This CDR3 reads CASSYGAETFYGYTF. The CDR3 coding sequence is TGTGCCAGCAGTTATGGGGCAGAAACCTTCTATGGCTACACCTTC. The chain carries TRBV6-5 and TRBJ1-2; TRBD1 might be the D (5 bases). This CDR3 spans 15 amino acids. V was cut by 3 bases and J by 4 bases, with 15 bases left in between. Looked up from germline, CDR1 is MNHEY and CDR2 is SVGAGI.

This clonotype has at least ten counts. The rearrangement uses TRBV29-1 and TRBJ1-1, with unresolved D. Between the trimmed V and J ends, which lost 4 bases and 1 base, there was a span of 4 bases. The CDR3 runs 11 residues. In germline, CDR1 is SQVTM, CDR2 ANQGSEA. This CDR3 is CSVGPNTEAFF. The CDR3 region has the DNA TGCAGCGTTGGTCCGAACACTGAAGCTTTCTTT.

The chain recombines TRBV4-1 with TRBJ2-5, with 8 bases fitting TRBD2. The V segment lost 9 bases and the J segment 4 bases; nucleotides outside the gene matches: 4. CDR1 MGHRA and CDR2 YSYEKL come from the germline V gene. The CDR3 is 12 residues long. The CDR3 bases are TGCGCCAGTAGCGGGGAGGGAGAGACCCAGTACTTC. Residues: CASSGEGETQYF.

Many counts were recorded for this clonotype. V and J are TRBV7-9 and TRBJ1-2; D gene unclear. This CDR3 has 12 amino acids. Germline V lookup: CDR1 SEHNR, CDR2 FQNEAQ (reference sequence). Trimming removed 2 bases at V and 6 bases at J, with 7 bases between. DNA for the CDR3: TGTGCCAGCAGCTTACTAGAGCATGGCTACACCTTC. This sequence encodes CASSLLEHGYTF.

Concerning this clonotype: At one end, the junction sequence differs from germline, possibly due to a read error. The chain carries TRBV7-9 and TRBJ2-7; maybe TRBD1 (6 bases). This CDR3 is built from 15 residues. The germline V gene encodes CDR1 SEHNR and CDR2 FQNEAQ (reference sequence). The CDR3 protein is CASSLDVGGVDERYF. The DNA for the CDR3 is TGTGCCAGCAGCTTAGATGTAGGGGGAGTGGACGAGCGGTACTTC.

Here the CDR3 DNA reads TGTGCCAGCAGCAGGTGGGGACAGGGCACCGGGGAGCAGTACTTC. It is translated as CASSRWGQGTGEQYF. The rearrangement links TRBV2 to TRBJ2-7; 9 nucleotides match TRBD1. Trimming took 6 bases from V and 7 from J; bases not matched to a gene: 13. From germline, CDR1 is SNHLY and CDR2 FYNNEI. The CDR3 length is 15 residues.

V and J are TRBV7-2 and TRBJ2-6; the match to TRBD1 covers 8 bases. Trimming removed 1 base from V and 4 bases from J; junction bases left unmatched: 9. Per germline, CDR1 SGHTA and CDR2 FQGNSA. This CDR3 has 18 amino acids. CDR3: CASSLDRTGSTGANVLTF. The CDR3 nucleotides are TGTGCCAGCAGCTTAGACCGGACAGGGTCAACCGGGGCCAACGTCCTGACTTTC.

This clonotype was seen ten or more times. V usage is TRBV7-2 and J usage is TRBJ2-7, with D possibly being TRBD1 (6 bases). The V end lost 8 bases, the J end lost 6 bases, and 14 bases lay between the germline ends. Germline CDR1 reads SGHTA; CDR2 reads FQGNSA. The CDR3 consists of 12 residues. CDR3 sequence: CASGPGVFEQYF. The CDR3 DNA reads TGTGCCAGCGGCCCAGGGGTTTTCGAGCAGTACTTC.

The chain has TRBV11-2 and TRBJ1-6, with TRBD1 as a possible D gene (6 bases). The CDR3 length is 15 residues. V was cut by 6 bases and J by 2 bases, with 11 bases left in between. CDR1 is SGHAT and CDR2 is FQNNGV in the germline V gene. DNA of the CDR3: TGTGCCAGCAGTTTGGAGGGGGCCTATAATTCACCCCTCCACTTT. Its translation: CASSLEGAYNSPLHF.

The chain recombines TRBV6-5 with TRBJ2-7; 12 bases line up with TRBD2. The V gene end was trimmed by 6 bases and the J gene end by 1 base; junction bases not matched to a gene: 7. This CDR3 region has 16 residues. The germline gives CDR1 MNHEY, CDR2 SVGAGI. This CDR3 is CASSSSGLAGSYEQYF. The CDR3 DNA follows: TGTGCCAGCAGCTCTTCTGGACTAGCGGGGTCCTACGAGCAGTACTTC.

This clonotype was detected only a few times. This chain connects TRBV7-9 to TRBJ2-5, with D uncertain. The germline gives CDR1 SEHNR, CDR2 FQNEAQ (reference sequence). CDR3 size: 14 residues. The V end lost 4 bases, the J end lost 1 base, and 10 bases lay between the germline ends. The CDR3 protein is CASSSRPTQETQYF. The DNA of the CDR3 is TGTGCCAGCAGCTCGAGACCAACCCAAGAGACCCAGTACTTC.

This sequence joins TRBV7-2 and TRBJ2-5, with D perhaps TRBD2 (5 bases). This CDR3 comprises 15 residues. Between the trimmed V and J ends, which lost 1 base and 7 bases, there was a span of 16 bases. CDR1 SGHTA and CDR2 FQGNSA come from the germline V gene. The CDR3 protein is CASSLGTTGGGTQYF. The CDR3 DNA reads TGTGCCAGCAGCTTAGGAACGACTGGCGGAGGGACCCAGTACTTC.

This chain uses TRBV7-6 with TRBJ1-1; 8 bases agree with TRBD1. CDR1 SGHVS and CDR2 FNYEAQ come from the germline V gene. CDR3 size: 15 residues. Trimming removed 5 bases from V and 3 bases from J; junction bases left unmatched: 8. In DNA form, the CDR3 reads TGTGCCAGCAGCACCAAAGGACAGGGAGACACTGAAGCTTTCTTT. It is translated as CASSTKGQGDTEAFF.

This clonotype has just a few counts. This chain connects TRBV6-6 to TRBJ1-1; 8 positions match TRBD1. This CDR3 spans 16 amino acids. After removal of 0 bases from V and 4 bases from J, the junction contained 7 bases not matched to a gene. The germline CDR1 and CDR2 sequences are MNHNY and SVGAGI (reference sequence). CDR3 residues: CASSYSPGGKTTEAFF. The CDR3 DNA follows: TGTGCCAGCAGTTACTCTCCAGGGGGCAAGACCACTGAAGCTTTCTTT.

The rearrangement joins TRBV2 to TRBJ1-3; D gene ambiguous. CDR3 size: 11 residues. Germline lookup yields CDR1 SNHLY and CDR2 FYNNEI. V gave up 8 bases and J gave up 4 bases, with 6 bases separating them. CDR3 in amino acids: CASGVGNTIYF. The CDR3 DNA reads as TGTGCCAGCGGGGTGGGAAACACCATATATTTT.

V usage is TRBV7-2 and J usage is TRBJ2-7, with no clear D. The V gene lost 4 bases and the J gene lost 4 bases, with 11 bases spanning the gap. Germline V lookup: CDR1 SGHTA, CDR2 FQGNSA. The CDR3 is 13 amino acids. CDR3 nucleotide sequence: TGTGCCAGCAGCTCGAGAGACGATTACGAGCAGTACTTC. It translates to CASSSRDDYEQYF.

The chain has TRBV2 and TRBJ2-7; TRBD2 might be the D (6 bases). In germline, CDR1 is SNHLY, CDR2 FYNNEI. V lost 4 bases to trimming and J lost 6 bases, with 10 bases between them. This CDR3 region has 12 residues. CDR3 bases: TGTGCCAGCAGTGTCCACGGGGGCGAGCAGTACTTC. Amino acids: CASSVHGGEQYF.

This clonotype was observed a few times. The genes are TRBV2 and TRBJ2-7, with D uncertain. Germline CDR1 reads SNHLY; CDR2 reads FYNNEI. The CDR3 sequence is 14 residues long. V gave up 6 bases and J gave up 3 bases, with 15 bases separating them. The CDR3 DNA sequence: TGTGCCAGCAGGCCGGACGGGCAATTCTACGAGCAGTACTTC. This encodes CASRPDGQFYEQYF.

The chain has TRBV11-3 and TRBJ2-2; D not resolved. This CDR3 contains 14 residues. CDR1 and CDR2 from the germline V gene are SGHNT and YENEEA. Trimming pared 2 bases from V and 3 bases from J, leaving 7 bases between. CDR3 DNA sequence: TGTGCCAGCAGCTTACCGGGTGACACCGGGGAGCTGTTTTTT. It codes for CASSLPGDTGELFF.

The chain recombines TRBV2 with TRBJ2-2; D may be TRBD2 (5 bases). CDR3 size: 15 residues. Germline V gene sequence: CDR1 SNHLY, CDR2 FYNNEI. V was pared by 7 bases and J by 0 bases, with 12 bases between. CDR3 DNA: TGTGCCAGCAACGTCGGACTGGCGAACACCGGGGAGCTGTTTTTT. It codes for CASNVGLANTGELFF.